Listed below are T cell receptor beta chains from one sample, sequenced in a study of blood T cell repertoires in COVID-19. Produced via immunoSEQ multiplex PCR; TCRdb's table is partial and in-frame only. This repertoire shows over 150,000 clones, approximately 86% found once; its top ten account for approximately 7%. The sample was peripheral blood. All receptors come from a man between 45 and 60 years old with active or convalescent COVID-19. The CDR3 runs from the conserved cysteine through the conserved F or W. The D gene is left open where the match is weak. Clone size, where shown, is once, few, many, or a class for clones that have expanded.

d_call clone_size j_call v_call cdr3_nt cdr3_aa
NA few TRBJ2-3 TRBV9 TGTGCCAGCAGCACCTTTCGGGAGAGTACGCAGTATTTT CASSTFRESTQYF
TRBD1 NA TRBJ2-2 TRBV25-1 TGTGCCAGCAGTGCCTTTGACAGGGACACCGGGGAGCTGTTTTTT CASSAFDRDTGELFF
TRBD1 NA TRBJ2-2 TRBV18 TGTGCCAGCTCCCCCGACAGGGGTACGGCCGGGGAGCTGTTTTTT CASSPDRGTAGELFF
NA NA TRBJ1-1 TRBV7-9 TGTGCCAGCAGCTTAGCGGGGGGTAGGACTAGAAGGGTGTCCACTGAAGCTTTCTTT CASSLAGGRTRRVSTEAFF
NA NA TRBJ2-5 TRBV7-9 TGTGCCAGCAGCTTATCGGGGGGCCGGGAGACCCAGTACTTC CASSLSGGRETQYF
TRBD1 NA TRBJ2-1 TRBV24-1 TGTGCCACCAGTGATCGACAGGGCTATGAGCAGTTCTTC CATSDRQGYEQFF
TRBD2 NA TRBJ2-7 TRBV7-2 TGTGCCAGCAGCTTAGCAGTGCGGGAGGGCCGAGGGCAGTACTTC CASSLAVREGRGQYF
NA NA TRBJ1-5 TRBV11-3 TGTGCCAGCATCGGATTTCTGGTCAGGCAGCCCCAGCATTTT CASIGFLVRQPQHF
NA NA TRBJ2-2 TRBV4-1 TGCGCCAGCAGCAATGAACCCCAAGGGAGGACCGGGGAGCTGTTTTTT CASSNEPQGRTGELFF
NA NA TRBJ2-1 TRBV29-1 TGCAGCGTTGATGGGTCAGGGCTGGACTCCTACAATGAGCAGTTCTTC CSVDGSGLDSYNEQFF
NA NA TRBJ2-1 TRBV7-3 TGTGCCAGCAGCTTAACGGCCGGGAATGAGCAGTTCTTC CASSLTAGNEQFF
NA NA TRBJ1-1 TRBV13 TGTGCCAGCAGCTTCGAACTCGAAGCTTTCTTT CASSFELEAFF
TRBD1 NA TRBJ1-2 TRBV18 TGTGCCAGCTCAGCAGACAGGGGCGACTATGGCTACACCTTC CASSADRGDYGYTF
NA NA TRBJ2-2 TRBV7-2 TGTGCCAGCAGCTTCCTCGGTAGGGGGGGCACCGGGGAGCTGTTTTTT CASSFLGRGGTGELFF
NA few TRBJ1-2 TRBV9 TGTGCCAGCAGCGCCAGTGAAAGCGGTGGCTACACCTTC CASSASESGGYTF
NA NA TRBJ1-2 TRBV6-2/TRBV6-3 TGTGCCAGCAGTTACGTCAGGGAGGATGGCTACACCTTC CASSYVREDGYTF
NA NA TRBJ1-2 TRBV6-5 TGTGCCAGCAACGATCCCTACTCGAAGCTTGGCTACACCTTC CASNDPYSKLGYTF
NA NA TRBJ2-3 TRBV2 TGTGCCAGCAGTGAAGCGACAGGACCGACTACGCAGTATTTT CASSEATGPTTQYF
TRBD1 NA TRBJ2-2 TRBV5-1 TGCGCCAGCAGCCATCCCGGGACAGGGGGCTCCGGGGAGCTGTTTTTT CASSHPGTGGSGELFF
TRBD1 NA TRBJ1-2 TRBV14 TGTGCCAGCAGCCAAGATCGACAGAGACAGGGGGGCTACACCTTC CASSQDRQRQGGYTF
NA NA TRBJ2-6 TRBV7-2 TGTGCCAGCAGGACAGATGGAGTCTCTGGGGCCAACGTCCTGACTTTC CASRTDGVSGANVLTF
NA NA TRBJ1-1 TRBV5-1 TGCGCCAGCAGCAGGGGGTGGGACACTGAAGCTTTCTTT CASSRGWDTEAFF
TRBD2 NA TRBJ2-3 TRBV6-2/TRBV6-3 TGTGCCAGCAGTTACTCGACTAGCGGGAGGGCAGATACGCAGTATTTT CASSYSTSGRADTQYF
TRBD2 NA TRBJ2-5 TRBV5-4 TGTGCCAGCAGCCCGGGAGGGTCAGGGAGGATACAAGAGACCCAGTACTTC CASSPGGSGRIQETQYF
NA NA TRBJ1-1 TRBV29-1 TGCAGCGTTGAACAGTACACTGAAGCTTTCTTT CSVEQYTEAFF
NA NA TRBJ1-4 TRBV4-3 TGCGCCAGCAGCCGGGACAATAATGAAAAACTGTTTTTT CASSRDNNEKLFF
TRBD1 NA TRBJ1-4 TRBV14 TGTGCCAGCAGCCGGGGACAGTCTGAAAAACTGTTTTTT CASSRGQSEKLFF
NA NA TRBJ2-1 TRBV6-2/TRBV6-3 TGTGCCAGCAGTCTCCGGGACAACAATGAGCAGTTCTTC CASSLRDNNEQFF
NA NA TRBJ1-6 TRBV15 TGTGCCACCAGCTCCGGGAATTCACCCCTCCACTTT CATSSGNSPLHF
NA once TRBJ2-7 TRBV6-5 TGTGCCAGCAGTTCGAGGGCAGGCCGCTACGAGCAGTACTTC CASSSRAGRYEQYF
TRBD2 NA TRBJ2-7 TRBV11-3 TGTGCCAGCAGCCCGACGGGAGGTTCCTACGAGCAGTACTTC CASSPTGGSYEQYF
NA NA TRBJ1-1 TRBV12-3/TRBV12-4 TGTGCCAGCAGTCCTTCTTCTCGCGTAGCTTTCTTT CASSPSSRVAFF
NA NA TRBJ1-6 TRBV6-5 TGTGCCAGCCGTACAGGGACGGGGAATTCACCCCTCCACTTT CASRTGTGNSPLHF
NA NA TRBJ1-5 TRBV25-1 TGTGCCAGCAGTGAATGGGGCTATAGCAATCAGCCCCAGCATTTT CASSEWGYSNQPQHF
TRBD1 NA TRBJ2-6 TRBV7-9 TGTGCCAGCAGCACGGGACAGGGGATCTTTTCTGGGGCCAACGTCCTGACTTTC CASSTGQGIFSGANVLTF
NA NA TRBJ1-6 TRBV7-3 TGTGCCAGCAGCTCCTCAGGGCCCTATAATTCACCCCTCCACTTT CASSSSGPYNSPLHF
NA NA TRBJ2-5 TRBV24-1 TGTGCCACCAGTGATTTCGGCAGGGGTCACCAAGAGACCCAGTACTTC CATSDFGRGHQETQYF
TRBD1 NA TRBJ2-2 TRBV5-6 TGTGCCTCACAGGGGACGAACACCGGGGAGCTGTTTTTT CASQGTNTGELFF
NA NA TRBJ1-4 TRBV28 TGTGCCAGCAGTTTAATCTCGGGGAGAGGGGAAAAACTGTTTTTT CASSLISGRGEKLFF
TRBD2 NA TRBJ2-2 TRBV25-1 TGTGCCAGCAGTGCGACTAGCGGGATATACACCGGGGAGCTGTTTTTT CASSATSGIYTGELFF
TRBD2 few TRBJ2-2 TRBV9 TGTGCCAGCAGCGTAGCCCCCAGCGGGAGTGGAACCGGGGAGCTGTTTTTT CASSVAPSGSGTGELFF
NA NA TRBJ2-5 TRBV5-8 TGTGCCAGCAGCTTGGACCACGGAGGAGAGACCCAGTACTTC CASSLDHGGETQYF
TRBD2 NA TRBJ2-2 TRBV5-1 TGCGCCAGCAGCGGGGGACTAGCATCTACTGGGGAGCTGTTTTTT CASSGGLASTGELFF
NA NA TRBJ1-2 TRBV7-2 TGTGCCAGCAGCTCCCCGGGGGACTACTATGGCTACACCTTC CASSSPGDYYGYTF
NA once TRBJ2-2 TRBV2 TGTGCCAGCACCCCAGAACACGCGAACACCGGGGAGCTGTTTTTT CASTPEHANTGELFF
NA NA TRBJ2-5 TRBV4-2 TGTGCCAGCAGCCAAAGGGTGGACTACACCCAAGAGACCCAGTACTTC CASSQRVDYTQETQYF
NA NA TRBJ2-2 TRBV2 TGTGCCAGCAGGGGACTGCCCGGCAGAACCGGGGAGCTGTTTTTT CASRGLPGRTGELFF
NA NA TRBJ2-3 TRBV7-9 TGTGCCAGCAGCCTCGCAGATACGCAGTATTTT CASSLADTQYF
TRBD2 NA TRBJ2-7 TRBV19 TGTGCCAGTAGTATAGTCCCTAGCGGCGAGCAGTACTTC CASSIVPSGEQYF
NA NA TRBJ2-5 TRBV19 TGTGCCAGTAGTATAAATGGACAGAGCCAAGAGACCCAGTACTTC CASSINGQSQETQYF
TRBD2 NA TRBJ2-1 TRBV7-3 TGTGCCAGCAGCTTAGCCGGGACTAGGACGTACAATGAGCAGTTCTTC CASSLAGTRTYNEQFF
NA NA TRBJ2-5 TRBV6-2/TRBV6-3 TGTGCCAGCAGTTTGGGGGGACTTTCCCAAGAGACCCAGTACTTC CASSLGGLSQETQYF
TRBD1 NA TRBJ1-2 TRBV5-5 TGTGCCAGCAGCTTACAGGGGGTACTGGTTGGCTACACCTTC CASSLQGVLVGYTF
TRBD1 NA TRBJ1-1 TRBV29-1 TGCAGCGTAGAAATTGACAGGGCAACTGAAGCTTTCTTT CSVEIDRATEAFF
TRBD1 NA TRBJ1-4 TRBV20-1 TGCAGTGCCCCGAGGGACAGGGTGGGGTTTTTT CSAPRDRVGFF
NA NA TRBJ2-1 TRBV24-1 TGTGCCACCAGTGATACATACTCCTACAATGAGCAGTTCTTC CATSDTYSYNEQFF
TRBD1 NA TRBJ2-3 TRBV6-6 TGTGCCAGCACCGACAGGGGGAGCGCGTCAGATACGCAGTATTTT CASTDRGSASDTQYF
TRBD1 NA TRBJ1-2 TRBV5-1 TGCGCCAGCAGCTGGGGGACAGCCGGTGGCTACACCTTC CASSWGTAGGYTF